The sequence of this TCR beta chain was determined in a study of Graves' ophthalmopathy and Graves' hyperthyroidism. The TCR beta CDR3 regions underwent amplification from RNA transcripts. The authors performed first-round RT-PCR with HTBI primers and then a second-round multiplex PCR. Using its own MiXCR run on the multiplex PCR reads, TCRdb lists one record per CDR3 protein. This repertoire shows about half a million distinct CDR3 sequences, around an eighth found once; its top ten account for roughly 10%. The CDR3 sequence is 14 residues long. Losses at the gene ends were 5 bases for V and 9 bases for J; bases not matched to a gene: 8. CDR1 is SGHRS, CDR2 YFSETQ, per germline. In its sample, this clonotype was seen many times. Antigen specificity is unknown. The study's findings and limits: Most expanded thyroid clonotypes above 0.001 frequency also appeared in blood.

The sequencing sample was made of blood. The V call is TRBV5-1, the J call TRBJ2-4, with 10 bases lining up with TRBD1. The source is a woman between 25 and 40 years old with Graves' ophthalmopathy. The CDR3 loop is CASSRTGGAAIQYF. CDR3 in DNA: TGCGCCAGCAGTCGGACAGGGGGGGCGGCCATTCAGTACTTC.